The sequence of this T cell receptor (beta chain) was determined in a study of vaccination and CD4 T cells after COVID-19. Study context: Of the convalescent patients, who were SARS-CoV-2 positive by nasal swab PCR, about nine had mild and one severe disease. Two Hispanic individuals were among six male and four female convalescent patients. Stimulation of cells relied on overlapping spike peptides derived from SARS-CoV-2, HCoV-NL63, HCoV-OC43 and HCoV-229E.

As regards this clonotype: Its target is not known.

Sequenced with the Oncomine TCR Beta short-read assay was DNA taken from cultured CD4+ T cells. In this case, cultured CD4+ T cells provided the extracted genomic DNA. In TCRdb, the PCR reads were re-called with MiXCR into one record per CDR3 protein. In the table there are 16,000 or so distinct CDR3 sequences, 44% of which are singletons. This CDR3 has 16 amino acids. Germline V gene lookup returns CDR1 SEHNR and CDR2 FQNEAQ (reference sequence). V dropped 3 bases and J dropped 6; count of bases not matched to a gene: 7. Time point specified: late sampling 161 to 241 days after vaccination in a few convalescent patients. The treatment: approximately 11-day PBMC culture with coronavirus spike peptide pools or control peptides (ViraFEST assay).

This receptor was taken from a human donor who had recovered from COVID-19. Sequencing was performed on CD4+ T cells from blood, cultured in vitro, taken about 7 months after SARS-CoV-2 vaccination. The chain recombines TRBV7-9 with TRBJ2-1, with 11 bases that match TRBD2. The CDR3 reads CASSFPLAGGTNEQFF. CDR3 DNA sequence: TGTGCCAGCAGCTTTCCCCTAGCGGGAGGAACCAATGAGCAGTTCTTC.